The clone carrying this TCR beta chain has only a few counts. CDR1 is MNHNY, CDR2 SVGAGI, per germline (reference sequence). V dropped 7 bases and J dropped 2; count of bases not matched to a gene: 5. CDR3 length equals 14 residues. The data were obtained in a study of cytomegalovirus exposure and HLA in healthy donors. PCR involved 60 Vbeta and 13 Jbeta primers. Using immunoSEQ multiplex PCR, the repertoire was profiled, and TCRdb retains in-frame clones only, with some absent. The table lists tens of thousands of clones, 65% to 80% of them singletons. Source material: PBMCs. This TCR derives from a man in his thirties or forties in good health and CMV-seronegative. The chain couples TRBV6-6 to TRBJ1-2; 9 nucleotides line up with TRBD1. CDR3 bases: TGTGCCAGCAAAGGGGACAGGGAAAACTATGGCTACACCTTC. Translated, it gives CASKGDRENYGYTF.